This is a list of T cell receptor beta chains from one sample in a study of OX40 agonist ivuxolimab in advanced cancers. Libraries were prepared by immunoSEQ multiplex PCR; TCRdb keeps only in-frame clonotypes and omits some of them. The repertoire holds approximately 52,000 clones, with approximately 86% as singletons. Source: CD4+ or CD8+ T cells sorted from blood, taken in a trial of the OX40 agonist ivuxolimab. The receptors originated from an adult with an advanced solid tumor such as melanoma, head and neck, liver or kidney cancer. Both conserved end residues are part of each CDR3. The D gene is left open where the match is weak. Size is stated for part of the rows, as once, few or many counts, or as a class when the clone is expanded.

V gene: TRBV27
clone size: .
D gene: .
J gene: TRBJ2-5
CDR3 DNA: TGTGCCAGCAGAAAAGGGGAGGTGGGGACCCAGTACTTC
CDR3 protein: CASRKGEVGTQYF

V gene: TRBV7-2
clone size: .
D gene: TRBD2
J gene: TRBJ2-5
CDR3 DNA: TGTGCCAGCAGCTCCTACGGCGGGGGGATGGAGACCCAGTACTTC
CDR3 protein: CASSSYGGGMETQYF

V gene: TRBV7-2
clone size: .
D gene: TRBD2
J gene: TRBJ2-7
CDR3 DNA: TGTGCCAGCACCTTTGGAGCGGGGGACCACGAGCAGTACTTC
CDR3 protein: CASTFGAGDHEQYF

V gene: TRBV5-1
clone size: .
D gene: .
J gene: TRBJ2-5
CDR3 DNA: TGCGCCAGCAGCCCAGGGGATTCGGAGACCCAGTACTTC
CDR3 protein: CASSPGDSETQYF

V gene: TRBV7-9
clone size: .
D gene: .
J gene: TRBJ2-3
CDR3 DNA: TGTGCCAGCAGCCTCACGAGGGGTACGCAGTATTTT
CDR3 protein: CASSLTRGTQYF

V gene: TRBV4-1
clone size: .
D gene: TRBD2
J gene: TRBJ2-3
CDR3 DNA: TGCGCCAGCAGCCTCCAGACTAGCGGGGGAATTACAGATACGCAGTATTTT
CDR3 protein: CASSLQTSGGITDTQYF

V gene: TRBV29-1
clone size: .
D gene: TRBD1
J gene: TRBJ1-2
CDR3 DNA: TGCAGCGTCGGGACAGGGGACGGCTATGGCTACACCTTC
CDR3 protein: CSVGTGDGYGYTF

V gene: TRBV4-1
clone size: .
D gene: .
J gene: TRBJ1-1
CDR3 DNA: TGCGCCAGCAGCCATCCGACCCCTATGAAGCTGAACACTGAAGCTTTCTTT
CDR3 protein: CASSHPTPMKLNTEAFF

V gene: TRBV19
clone size: .
D gene: .
J gene: TRBJ1-2
CDR3 DNA: TGTGCCAGTACAGGAGAGGGTCGGGGCTACACCTTC
CDR3 protein: CASTGEGRGYTF

V gene: TRBV5-1
clone size: .
D gene: .
J gene: TRBJ2-2
CDR3 DNA: TGCGCCAGCAGCTTAGGCCAGGGCAACACCGGGGAGCTGTTTTTT
CDR3 protein: CASSLGQGNTGELFF

V gene: TRBV5-4
clone size: .
D gene: .
J gene: TRBJ2-7
CDR3 DNA: TGTGCCAGCAGCTTGGAGCGCCAGGGAGGCGAGCAGTACTTC
CDR3 protein: CASSLERQGGEQYF

V gene: TRBV29-1
clone size: .
D gene: .
J gene: TRBJ2-1
CDR3 DNA: TGCAGCACCAGACACTCCATTGACTCCTACAATGAGCAGTTCTTC
CDR3 protein: CSTRHSIDSYNEQFF

V gene: TRBV19
clone size: .
D gene: .
J gene: TRBJ1-6
CDR3 DNA: TGTGCCAGTAGTCCCCGGAGCAGGCCCGACTCCTATAATTCACCCCTCCACTTT
CDR3 protein: CASSPRSRPDSYNSPLHF

V gene: TRBV7-9
clone size: few
D gene: .
J gene: TRBJ1-5
CDR3 DNA: TGTGCCAGCAGCCTGTGGCAGGGTAGCAATCAGCCCCAGCATTTT
CDR3 protein: CASSLWQGSNQPQHF

V gene: TRBV7-9
clone size: .
D gene: TRBD1
J gene: TRBJ1-1
CDR3 DNA: TGTGCCAGCAGCCGGACAGGGCCTGAAGCTTTCTTT
CDR3 protein: CASSRTGPEAFF

V gene: TRBV7-9
clone size: .
D gene: .
J gene: TRBJ1-1
CDR3 DNA: TGTGCCAGCAGCTTAGCAAAAGGTGGTCTCGGAACTGAAGCTTTCTTT
CDR3 protein: CASSLAKGGLGTEAFF

V gene: TRBV7-3
clone size: .
D gene: .
J gene: TRBJ2-1
CDR3 DNA: TGTGCCAGCAGCCCTCCAGGGTCGGGGTCCAATGAGCAGTTCTTC
CDR3 protein: CASSPPGSGSNEQFF

V gene: TRBV6-5
clone size: .
D gene: TRBD1
J gene: TRBJ1-2
CDR3 DNA: TGTGCCAGCAAACCTACGACAGGGGAGGATGGCTACACCTTC
CDR3 protein: CASKPTTGEDGYTF

V gene: TRBV7-2
clone size: .
D gene: .
J gene: TRBJ2-5
CDR3 DNA: TGTGCCAGCAGCCTTGGACAGAGCCAAGAGACCCAGTACTTC
CDR3 protein: CASSLGQSQETQYF

V gene: TRBV30
clone size: .
D gene: .
J gene: TRBJ2-3
CDR3 DNA: TGTGCCTGGAGGGCCAGCACAGATACGCAGTATTTT
CDR3 protein: CAWRASTDTQYF

V gene: TRBV20-1
clone size: few
D gene: .
J gene: TRBJ1-2
CDR3 DNA: TGCAGTACGGGAGGGGATGGCTACACCTTC
CDR3 protein: CSTGGDGYTF

V gene: TRBV4-3
clone size: .
D gene: TRBD2
J gene: TRBJ2-4
CDR3 DNA: TGCGCCAGCAGCCAAGGACTAGCGGGGGGGCTAGCCAAAAACATTCAGTACTTC
CDR3 protein: CASSQGLAGGLAKNIQYF

V gene: TRBV10-2
clone size: .
D gene: .
J gene: TRBJ2-3
CDR3 DNA: TGCGCCAGCAGTGAAGCCGGGGATACGCAGTATTTT
CDR3 protein: CASSEAGDTQYF

V gene: TRBV7-9
clone size: once
D gene: .
J gene: TRBJ1-1
CDR3 DNA: TGTGCCAGCAGCTTCTTAAGCGGTGAAGCTTTCTTT
CDR3 protein: CASSFLSGEAFF

V gene: TRBV27
clone size: few
D gene: TRBD2
J gene: TRBJ2-2
CDR3 DNA: TGTGCCAGCAGTTCGCGCCCGCCGGGACTATCCACCGGGGAGCTGTTTTTT
CDR3 protein: CASSSRPPGLSTGELFF

V gene: TRBV2
clone size: once
D gene: TRBD1
J gene: TRBJ2-5
CDR3 DNA: TGTGCCAGCAGTGGGACAGGGGCGATGGAGACCCAGTACTTC
CDR3 protein: CASSGTGAMETQYF

V gene: TRBV5-4
clone size: .
D gene: TRBD1
J gene: TRBJ1-5
CDR3 DNA: TGTGCCAGCAGCCTCGGGACAGGGAGCAATCAGCCCCAGCATTTT
CDR3 protein: CASSLGTGSNQPQHF

V gene: TRBV7-2
clone size: .
D gene: TRBD2
J gene: TRBJ2-3
CDR3 DNA: TGTGCCAGCAGCTTAGTCTCGGCGGGGGGTGGCACAGATACGCAGTATTTT
CDR3 protein: CASSLVSAGGGTDTQYF

V gene: TRBV27
clone size: few
D gene: .
J gene: TRBJ1-1
CDR3 DNA: TGTGCCAGCAGCAAAGTGGACAGAAACACTGAAGCTTTCTTT
CDR3 protein: CASSKVDRNTEAFF

V gene: TRBV6-1
clone size: .
D gene: TRBD1
J gene: TRBJ1-5
CDR3 DNA: TGTGCCAGCAGTGAGGGGACAGGGGTGCATCAGCCCCAGCATTTT
CDR3 protein: CASSEGTGVHQPQHF

V gene: TRBV19
clone size: .
D gene: .
J gene: TRBJ1-2
CDR3 DNA: TGTGCCAGTAGTATAGATCTCGGCGGAAAGAACTATGGCTACACCTTC
CDR3 protein: CASSIDLGGKNYGYTF

V gene: TRBV6-5
clone size: .
D gene: .
J gene: TRBJ2-1
CDR3 DNA: TGTGCCAGCAGCCCGGGCCCACACATGGCCGAGCAGTTCTTC
CDR3 protein: CASSPGPHMAEQFF

V gene: TRBV30
clone size: .
D gene: .
J gene: TRBJ2-5
CDR3 DNA: TGTGCCTGGAGTTACGACGCCGAGACCCAGTACTTC
CDR3 protein: CAWSYDAETQYF

V gene: TRBV12-1
clone size: once
D gene: .
J gene: TRBJ2-1
CDR3 DNA: TGTGCCAGCACCCTTTCCTGGGACGACAGGGGAATTTACAATGAGCAGTTCTTC
CDR3 protein: CASTLSWDDRGIYNEQFF

V gene: TRBV5-4
clone size: .
D gene: .
J gene: TRBJ2-3
CDR3 DNA: TGTGCCAGCAGCGAGGTCGCAGGTAGCGGTTCAGATACGCAGTATTTT
CDR3 protein: CASSEVAGSGSDTQYF

V gene: TRBV7-9
clone size: .
D gene: .
J gene: TRBJ1-4
CDR3 DNA: TGTGCCAGCAGAAGAGCTGGGGAAAAACTGTTTTTT
CDR3 protein: CASRRAGEKLFF

V gene: TRBV6-5
clone size: .
D gene: .
J gene: TRBJ2-5
CDR3 DNA: TGTGCCAGCAGCAGACGACCCATCCAAGAGACCCAGTACTTC
CDR3 protein: CASSRRPIQETQYF

V gene: TRBV6-5
clone size: .
D gene: TRBD1
J gene: TRBJ1-2
CDR3 DNA: TGTGCCAGCAGTACCCAGGGGGGGAGGCATGGCTACACCTTC
CDR3 protein: CASSTQGGRHGYTF

V gene: TRBV30
clone size: medium-sized
D gene: TRBD1
J gene: TRBJ1-1
CDR3 DNA: TGTGCCTGGAGTGTCCTCCGGGACAGGCGAGGAAGAGCTTTCTTT
CDR3 protein: CAWSVLRDRRGRAFF

V gene: TRBV2
clone size: .
D gene: .
J gene: TRBJ1-6
CDR3 DNA: TGTGCCAGCCAGGAGAGTAGCTCCTATAATTCACCCCTCCACTTT
CDR3 protein: CASQESSSYNSPLHF

V gene: TRBV15
clone size: .
D gene: .
J gene: TRBJ1-1
CDR3 DNA: TGTGCCACCAGCAGAGAACCACGCGTGCAAGCTTTCTTT
CDR3 protein: CATSREPRVQAFF

V gene: TRBV10-3
clone size: .
D gene: .
J gene: TRBJ1-1
CDR3 DNA: TGTGCCATCAGTGTTATGCAGGGCAGAGCTTTCTTT
CDR3 protein: CAISVMQGRAFF